A single sample gave rise to the 29 T cell receptor beta chains below, sequenced in a study of T cells in Graves' hyperthyroidism and ophthalmopathy. The TCR beta CDR3 regions underwent amplification using RNA transcripts as the source. The HTBI set primed first-round TCR CDR3 RT-PCR. TCRdb re-called the multiplex PCR reads through MiXCR, storing one row per CDR3 protein. The sample comprises roughly 800,000 distinct CDR3 sequences, more than 30% of which are singletons, and approximately 8.7% rests with the top ten. Sequences were obtained from blood. These TCRs come from a man between 18 and 29 years old with Graves' hyperthyroidism.

This clonotype was seen just once. The chain carries TRBV29-1 and TRBJ1-1; 8 bases agree with TRBD1. CDR1 and CDR2 from the germline V gene are SQVTM and ANQGSEA. There are 13 residues in the CDR3. Trimming at V came to 8 bases and at J to 4 bases, leaving 9 bases not matched to a gene. The CDR3 sequence: CSPRDRRGTEAFF. DNA for the CDR3: TGCAGCCCTCGGGACAGGAGGGGCACTGAAGCTTTCTTT. Supplemented by reference TRBV29-1 and TRBJ1-1, the full variable domain reads SAVISQKPSRDICQRGTSLTIQCQVDSQVTMMFWYRQQPGQSLTLIATANQGSEATYESGFVIDKFPISRPNLTFSTLTVSNMSPEDSSIYLCSPRDRRGTEAFFGQGTRLTVV.

This clonotype was found a few times. This rearrangement joins TRBV12-3 or TRBV12-4 to TRBJ2-7; 9 nucleotides align to TRBD2. This CDR3 has 15 amino acids. The trim removed 3 bases at V and 5 bases at J, leaving 8 bases unmatched. CDR3 coding DNA: TGTGCCAGCAGTTTTGGCGCGGGGGGGCTCAACGAGCAGTACTTC. Encoded protein: CASSFGAGGLNEQYF.

This clonotype was found once. The genes are TRBV10-3 and TRBJ1-1; perhaps TRBD1 as D (6 bases). The CDR3 sequence is 14 residues long. From germline, CDR1 is ENHRY and CDR2 SYGVKD. The V gene lost 6 bases and the J gene lost 5 bases, with 16 bases spanning the gap. The CDR3 here is CAISPGDVRTEAFF. The CDR3 DNA sequence: TGTGCCATCAGCCCAGGGGATGTTCGGACTGAAGCTTTCTTT.

The chain combines TRBV29-1 with TRBJ2-5, with 10 positions matching TRBD2. Per the germline V gene, CDR1 is SQVTM and CDR2 is ANQGSEA. This CDR3 spans 14 amino acids. The V gene end was trimmed by 5 bases and the J gene end by 1 base; junction bases not matched to a gene: 4. The CDR3, as DNA: TGCAGCGTTCTCGGGACTAGCGCCCAAGAGACCCAGTACTTC. Translating it yields CSVLGTSAQETQYF.

This clonotype was counted at least ten times. Since no conserved phenylalanine or tryptophan closes the CDR3, a read error is the likely cause. The DNA is omitted, as the CDR3 cannot be located on it reliably, and the CDR3 follows TCRdb's listing. CDR3 amino acids: CATSAPGSRVG. The V and J genes are TRBV24-1 and TRBJ1-1; TRBD1, the table's D call, was not compared with the DNA. The CDR3 is 11 residues long, counting both termini. Germline CDR1 is KGHDR and CDR2 is SFDVKD.

In nucleotides, the CDR3 is TGCAGTGCTAGAGATCCCGAGGCCGCAGGCTCTGGAAACACCATATATTTT. Residues: CSARDPEAAGSGNTIYF. The chain has TRBV20-1 and TRBJ1-3; D is ambiguous. The germline CDR1 and CDR2 sequences are DFQATT and SNEGSKA (reference sequence). V was shortened by 0 bases and J by 0 bases, with 15 bases between the two germline ends. The CDR3 consists of 17 residues.

There are many counts of this clonotype. The V call is TRBV10-3, the J call TRBJ2-7, with D possibly being TRBD1 or TRBD2 (5 bases each). This CDR3 comprises 13 residues. Per germline, CDR1 ENHRY and CDR2 SYGVKD. Trimming cost V 6 bases and J 2 bases, with 11 bases left between them. The CDR3, as DNA: TGTGCCATCAGCCGGGACGGACCCTACGAGCAGTACTTC. Its translation: CAISRDGPYEQYF.

CDR3 DNA: TGTGCCAGCAGCCGATTCGTGGGATCGGGTCAGCCCCAGCATTTT. Translation gives CASSRFVGSGQPQHF. V is TRBV7-2 and J is TRBJ1-5; D not resolved. The germline V gene has CDR1 SGHTA and CDR2 FQGNSA. V lost 5 bases and J 6 bases, leaving 17 bases between the germline ends. This CDR3 spans 15 amino acids.

This clonotype has a handful of counts. V usage is TRBV20-1 and J usage is TRBJ1-3; D remains unclear. The CDR3 has 13 amino acids. Per the germline V gene, CDR1 is DFQATT and CDR2 is SNEGSKA (reference sequence). Trimming removed 3 bases from V and 1 base from J, with 7 bases in between. This CDR3 is CSARGESGNTIYF. The CDR3 bases are TGCAGTGCTAGGGGAGAGTCTGGAAACACCATATATTTT.

The CDR3 sequence is CATSGSGRVQYF. The CDR3 coding sequence is TGTGCCACCAGCGGTAGCGGGAGGGTGCAGTATTTT. This chain uses TRBV15 with TRBJ2-3; 11 positions agree with TRBD2. The V gene's germline CDR1 is LNHNV and CDR2 YYDKDF (reference sequence). The CDR3 is 12 amino acids. The trim removed 5 bases at V and 11 bases at J, leaving 3 bases unmatched.

This clonotype was counted between two and nine times. CDR3 nucleotide sequence: TGTGCCAGCAGTTCGTACCCGCAAGAGACCCAGTACTTC. It yields the protein CASSSYPQETQYF. This chain joins TRBV12-3 or TRBV12-4 and TRBJ2-5; D not certain. The CDR3 totals 13 residues. Trimming removed 4 bases at V and 2 bases at J, with 8 bases between.

In the case of this clonotype: Just one base apart from a much larger clone, this may be a read error. The J gene is TRBJ2-7, the V gene TRBV29-1; possible D gene TRBD2, 6 bases. CDR3 size: 15 residues. Germline CDR1 and CDR2: SQVTM and ANQGSEA. Trimming stripped 4 bases from V and 7 bases from J, with 23 bases between. This chain's CDR3 is CSVVKNGWEDNEQYF. In nucleotides, the CDR3 is TGCAGCGTTGTGAAAAACGGGTGGGAGGACAATGAGCAGTACTTC.

This clonotype was seen at least ten times. J is TRBJ1-6 and V is TRBV4-1, with TRBD1 matching over 8 bases. The CDR3 contains 15 residues. Germline CDR1 and CDR2: MGHRA and YSYEKL. V shed 2 bases, J shed 7 bases, and the junction held 4 bases outside the gene matches. CDR3 region: CASSQTGTGNSPLHF. CDR3 DNA: TGCGCCAGCAGCCAAACCGGGACAGGCAATTCACCCCTCCACTTT.

The chain combines TRBV12-3 or TRBV12-4 with TRBJ2-5; 9 nucleotides match TRBD2. Trimming at V came to 3 bases and at J to 5 bases, leaving 10 bases not matched to a gene. The CDR3 is 16 amino acids. CDR3 DNA sequence: TGTGCCAGCAGTTTGGCGGGGGGGCGCATCGGGGAGACCCAGTACTTC. Its protein product is CASSLAGGRIGETQYF.

DNA for the CDR3: TGTGCCAGCAGTTGGGGGACGGGGGCCACTGAAGCTTTCTTT. This translates into CASSWGTGATEAFF. This chain uses TRBV12-3 or TRBV12-4 with TRBJ1-1, with TRBD1 as a possible D gene (6 bases). The CDR3 runs to 14 residues. The V end lost 4 bases, the J end lost 4 bases, and 13 bases lay between the germline ends.

V is TRBV24-1 and J is TRBJ2-5; 8 bases map to TRBD1. Germline V gives CDR1 KGHDR, CDR2 SFDVKD. There are 16 residues in the CDR3. The J segment lost 5 bases and the V segment lost 2 bases, leaving 9 bases of the junction unmatched. CDR3 DNA sequence: TGTGCCACCAGTGATTCTCGGACAGGGAACGGGGAGACCCAGTACTTC. Encoded protein: CATSDSRTGNGETQYF.

The chain couples TRBV29-1 to TRBJ2-7; tentative D call: TRBD2 (6 bases). Germline V CDR1 and CDR2: SQVTM, ANQGSEA. The CDR3 extends over 15 amino acids. Between the trimmed V and J ends, which lost 4 bases and 4 bases, there was a span of 20 bases. The CDR3 DNA follows: TGCAGCGTTGCCCTCAGTCGGCTAGCGCCATACGAGCAGTACTTC. It is translated as CSVALSRLAPYEQYF.

The V gene is TRBV9, the J gene TRBJ1-1; unclear D gene. V lost 1 base to trimming and J lost 5 bases, with 12 bases between them. Looked up from germline, CDR1 is SGDLS and CDR2 is YYNGEE. This CDR3 is 14 amino acids long. The CDR3: CASSVSLSVTEAFF. The CDR3 coding sequence is TGTGCCAGCAGCGTAAGTTTGAGTGTGACTGAAGCTTTCTTT. Combining the CDR3 with reference TRBV9 and TRBJ1-1 gives the whole variable domain DSGVTQTPKHLITATGQRVTLRCSPRSGDLSVYWYQQSLDQGLQFLIQYYNGEERAKGNILERFSAQQFPDLHSELNLSSLELGDSALYFCASSVSLSVTEAFFGQGTRLTVV.

This clonotype was seen once. It may be a read error: a sequence one base away is much more abundant. The chain has TRBV19 and TRBJ1-1; TRBD1 matches 8 bases. CDR1 LNHDA and CDR2 SQIVND come from the germline V gene (reference sequence). CDR3 length: 12 amino acids. With V trimmed by 5 bases and J by 11 bases, 7 bases remained unmatched. The DNA of the CDR3 is TGTGCCAGTAGTCAAGCAGGGGGCTTGGCTTTCTTT. This sequence encodes CASSQAGGLAFF.

The genes are TRBV20-1 and TRBJ2-6; 7 bases agree with TRBD2. V dropped 6 bases and J dropped 0; count of bases not matched to a gene: 14. From germline, CDR1 is DFQATT and CDR2 SNEGSKA (reference sequence). The length of the CDR3 is 18 residues. The CDR3 sequence: CSAVPGGGIFSGANVLTF. In DNA form, the CDR3 reads TGCAGTGCCGTTCCTGGGGGGGGAATTTTCTCTGGGGCCAACGTCCTGACTTTC.

V gene TRBV5-1 combines with J gene TRBJ2-7; the D gene is possibly TRBD2 (6 bases). V lost 2 bases, J lost 1 base, and 16 bases lay in between. This CDR3 comprises 16 residues. Germline V gene lookup returns CDR1 SGHRS and CDR2 YFSETQ. In DNA form, the CDR3 reads TGCGCCAGCAGCTTTAATAGGGCCGGGAGTTCCTACGAGCAGTACTTC. This sequence encodes CASSFNRAGSSYEQYF.

This clonotype came up a few times. The rearrangement links TRBV9 to TRBJ1-2; D may be TRBD1 (6 bases). The CDR3 sequence is 15 residues long. The germline CDR1 and CDR2 sequences are SGDLS and YYNGEE. Trimming took 5 bases from V and 7 from J, leaving 21 bases between them. The CDR3 nucleotides read TGTGCCAGCAGTTTGCTGGAGGACAGTAGTAGTGGCTACACCTTC. Translating it yields CASSLLEDSSSGYTF. The whole variable domain, filled in from reference TRBV9 and TRBJ1-2, reads DSGVTQTPKHLITATGQRVTLRCSPRSGDLSVYWYQQSLDQGLQFLIQYYNGEERAKGNILERFSAQQFPDLHSELNLSSLELGDSALYFCASSLLEDSSSGYTFGSGTRLTVV.

As concerns this clonotype: The germline gene is not matched at one end of the junction; a read error may be the cause. The chain is built from TRBV7-7 and TRBJ2-7; D tentatively fits TRBD1 or TRBD2 (6 bases each). This CDR3 has 15 amino acids. Germline CDR1 reads SSHAT; CDR2 reads FNYEAQ (reference sequence). The CDR3 loop reads CASSLAAGEIYEQYF. The CDR3, as DNA: TGTGCTAGCAGCTTAGCGGCAGGGGAGATCTACGAGCAGTACTTC.

The CDR3 sequence: CASTPVGSNQPQHF. Written as DNA, the CDR3 is TGTGCCAGTACCCCGGTGGGTTCCAATCAGCCCCAGCATTTT. The chain couples TRBV19 to TRBJ1-5; D is unclear. The CDR3 runs to 14 residues. Trimming removed 7 bases at V and 3 bases at J, with 13 bases between. Per the germline V gene, CDR1 is LNHDA and CDR2 is SQIVND (reference sequence). Filled out from reference TRBV19 and TRBJ1-5, the complete variable domain reads DGGITQSPKYLFRKEGQNVTLSCEQNLNHDAMYWYRQDPGQGLRLIYYSQIVNDFQKGDIAEGYSVSREKKESFPLTVTSAQKNPTAFYLCASTPVGSNQPQHFGDGTRLSIL.

The rearrangement links TRBV7-2 to TRBJ2-2; 10 bases are shared with TRBD2. Trimming took 4 bases from V and 3 from J; bases not matched to a gene: 11. This CDR3 has 18 residues. CDR1 is SGHTA and CDR2 is FQGNSA in the germline V gene. CDR3: CASSSLRSGGPHTGELFF. CDR3 nucleotide sequence: TGTGCCAGCAGCTCACTCCGTAGCGGGGGGCCCCACACCGGGGAGCTGTTTTTT.

This rearrangement joins TRBV29-1 to TRBJ2-5; D might be TRBD1 (6 bases). The germline V and J ends were trimmed by 4 bases and 7 bases, with 10 bases remaining between them. This CDR3 contains 11 residues. Germline V CDR1 and CDR2: SQVTM, ANQGSEA. CDR3 residues: CSVGGQLTQYF. DNA of the CDR3: TGCAGCGTTGGGGGGCAGTTGACCCAGTACTTC.

Note on this clonotype: A much more abundant neighbour one base away suggests this may be a read error. The chain is built from TRBV5-6 and TRBJ1-5; D gene unclear. Germline CDR1 is SGHDT and CDR2 is YYEEEE. CDR3 length equals 11 residues. The CDR3 region is CASRANPPQHF. In DNA, the CDR3 is TGTGCCAGCCGAGCGAATCCGCCCCAGCATTTT.

The CDR3 DNA sequence: TGTGCCAGCAGCTTCATCTCAGGGGGGCACGAGCAGTACTTC. Translated: CASSFISGGHEQYF. This rearrangement joins TRBV7-9 to TRBJ2-7; maybe TRBD1 (7 bases). CDR3 length: 14 amino acids. The germline V gene has CDR1 SEHNR and CDR2 FQNEAQ (reference sequence). V was clipped by 3 bases and J by 5 bases, with 14 bases between them.

The rearrangement uses TRBV20-1 and TRBJ2-2; the D is unclear. This CDR3 spans 11 amino acids. CDR1 and CDR2 from the germline V gene are DFQATT and SNEGSKA (reference sequence). Trimming shortened V by 2 bases and J by 6 bases, and 4 bases separated the two germline ends. The CDR3 sequence is CSARSPGELFF. DNA of the CDR3: TGCAGTGCTAGATCCCCCGGGGAGCTGTTTTTT.